This T cell receptor beta chain was documented in a study of response to subunit inactivated influenza vaccine. TCRdb passed the RT-PCR reads through MiXCR, listing each CDR3 protein once. This sample carries about 610,000 distinct CDR3 sequences, 14% of them seen once, and the ten largest clones take over 8.5%. The V gene's germline CDR1 is DFQATT and CDR2 SNEGSKA (reference sequence). The CDR3 consists of 14 residues. V shed 3 bases and J shed 4 bases, with 14 bases lying between them. This clonotype was observed a handful of times. The sequence derives from a man aged 50 to 59 who received an inactivated influenza vaccine. The source material was PBMCs from blood, sampled about 11 days after vaccination. The gene calls are TRBV20-1 and TRBJ2-3; tentative D call: TRBD2 (6 bases). The CDR3, as DNA: TGCAGTGCTAGGGTTAGCGGCACCTCAGATACGCAGTATTTT. This encodes CSARVSGTSDTQYF.